This TCR beta chain was sequenced in a study of cytomegalovirus exposure and HLA in healthy donors. Study-wide points: TCR beta V segments were, for the most part, productive about 90% or about 30% of the time in an earlier analysis. Excluded were some V segments that proved indistinguishable, including TRBV6-2 and TRBV6-3.

Trimming removed 6 bases from V and 3 bases from J, with 11 bases in between. This CDR3 is built from 13 residues. Germline V gene sequence: CDR1 SGHTA, CDR2 FQGNSA. For this clone: Its target is unknown.

The PCR used 60 Vbeta and 13 Jbeta primers. Method: immunoSEQ multiplex PCR; TCRdb's copy keeps in-frame clones and lacks some. This repertoire includes roughly 220,000 clones. The sample comprised PBMCs. The receptor was derived from a girl aged 2-9 years in good health and CMV-seropositive. The rearrangement joins TRBV7-2 to TRBJ2-5; a weak D match, TRBD2 (5 bases). The chain's CDR3 is CASSPRGKETQYF. Written as DNA, the CDR3 is TGTGCCAGCAGTCCTCGGGGTAAAGAGACCCAGTACTTC.